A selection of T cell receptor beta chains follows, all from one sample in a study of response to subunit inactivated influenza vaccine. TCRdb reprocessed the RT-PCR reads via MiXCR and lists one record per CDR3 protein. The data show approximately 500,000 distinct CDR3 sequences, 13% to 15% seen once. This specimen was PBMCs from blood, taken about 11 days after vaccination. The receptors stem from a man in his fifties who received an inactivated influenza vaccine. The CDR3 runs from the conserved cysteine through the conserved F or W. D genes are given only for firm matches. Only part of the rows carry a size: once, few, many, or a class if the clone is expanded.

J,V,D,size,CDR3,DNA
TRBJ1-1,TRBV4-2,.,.,CASSHSDGDLEAFF,TGTGCCAGCAGCCACTCAGACGGGGACCTTGAAGCTTTCTTT
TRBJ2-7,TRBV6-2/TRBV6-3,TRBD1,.,CATIEVDRGRRGYEQYF,TGTGCCACCATCGAGGTGGACAGGGGGCGACGTGGCTACGAGCAGTACTTC
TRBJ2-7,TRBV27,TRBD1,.,CASSQLGQGKIEQYF,TGTGCCAGCAGCCAGCTAGGACAGGGGAAGATAGAGCAGTACTTC
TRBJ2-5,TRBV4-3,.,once,CASSQEGRPQETQYF,TGCGCCAGCAGCCAGGAGGGGCGGCCCCAAGAGACCCAGTACTTC
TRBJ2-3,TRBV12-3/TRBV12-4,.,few,CASSSGTSERPDTQYF,TGTGCCAGCAGCTCCGGGACATCGGAGAGGCCAGATACGCAGTATTTT
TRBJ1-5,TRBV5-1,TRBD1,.,CASSLDRGHKPQHF,TGCGCCAGCAGCTTAGACAGGGGGCACAAGCCCCAGCATTTT
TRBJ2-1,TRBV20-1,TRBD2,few,CSARDGTSLNEQFF,TGCAGTGCTAGAGATGGGACTAGCCTAAATGAGCAGTTCTTC
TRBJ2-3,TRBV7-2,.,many,CASSLVRGGTDTQYF,TGTGCCAGCAGCTTAGTAAGAGGGGGCACAGATACGCAGTATTTT
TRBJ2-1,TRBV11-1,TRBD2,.,CASSLGASGRVYSYNEQFF,TGTGCCAGCAGCTTAGGGGCTAGCGGGAGAGTCTACTCCTACAATGAGCAGTTCTTC
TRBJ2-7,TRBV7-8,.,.,CASSLGQGVHEQYF,TGTGCCAGCAGCTTAGGTCAGGGCGTCCACGAGCAGTACTTC
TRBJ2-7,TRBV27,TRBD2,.,CASSPLSGVAYEQYF,TGTGCCAGCAGTCCACTTAGCGGGGTGGCCTACGAGCAGTACTTC
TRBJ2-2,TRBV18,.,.,CASSPPGSGTGELFF,TGTGCCAGCTCCCCCCCGGGGAGCGGCACCGGGGAGCTGTTTTTT
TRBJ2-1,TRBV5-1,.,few,CASSPEVSSYNEQFF,TGCGCCAGCAGCCCGGAGGTAAGCTCCTACAATGAGCAGTTCTTC
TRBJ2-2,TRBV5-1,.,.,CASSLGIGLRSGELFF,TGCGCCAGCAGCTTGGGAATTGGGCTTCGGTCCGGGGAGCTGTTTTTT
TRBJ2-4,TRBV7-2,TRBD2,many,CASSFGAGVNIQYF,TGTGCCAGCAGCTTTGGGGCGGGAGTAAACATTCAGTACTTC
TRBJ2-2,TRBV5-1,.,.,CASSTGHGTIGELFF,TGCGCCAGCAGCACGGGACATGGTACCATCGGGGAGCTGTTTTTT
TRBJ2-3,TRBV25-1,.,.,CASGRDTQYF,TGTGCCAGCGGGAGGGATACGCAGTATTTT
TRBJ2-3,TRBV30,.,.,CAWSVQTDTQYF,TGTGCCTGGAGTGTACAAACAGATACGCAGTATTTT
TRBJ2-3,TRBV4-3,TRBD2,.,CASSQSPTSGGANTQYF,TGCGCCAGCAGCCAATCACCTACTAGCGGGGGGGCAAATACGCAGTATTTT
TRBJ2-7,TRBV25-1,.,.,CASSRDILRFEQYF,TGTGCCAGCTCTCGGGACATACTTCGCTTCGAGCAGTACTTC
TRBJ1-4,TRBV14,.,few,CASSQWGEKLFF,TGTGCCAGCAGCCAGTGGGGTGAAAAACTGTTTTTT
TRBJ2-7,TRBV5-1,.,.,CATRPGTGAYEQYF,TGCGCCACCCGACCCGGGACCGGAGCCTACGAGCAGTACTTC